These 7 T cell receptor beta chains share one sample of origin, sequenced in a study of blood T cell repertoires in COVID-19 (dated by TCRdb to 2018 to 2021). The library relied on the immunoSEQ multiplex PCR assay. TCRdb took this table from immuneACCESS and kept in-frame rearrangements with V and J called. Such tables lack part of the clones; where checked against another copy, unresolved V genes explain under half of the gap, and the rest is unexplained. The sample yields 300,000 to 350,000 clones; 87% were counted once. The ten largest account for about 2.3% of the sample. Sequencing input: peripheral blood. All receptors derive from a man between 18 and 29 years old with active or convalescent COVID-19.

CDR3 nucleotides: TGTGCCAGCAGCCCTCCTGGGGGGGCAACCACTGAAGCTTTCTTT. Translating it yields CASSPPGGATTEAFF. This chain joins TRBV9 and TRBJ1-1; TRBD1 is a possible D gene (6 bases). V shed 4 bases and J shed 4 bases, with 17 bases lying between them. Germline lookup yields CDR1 SGDLS and CDR2 YYNGEE. The CDR3 is made up of 15 amino acids.

The rearrangement links TRBV28 to TRBJ1-4; unclear D gene. Between the trimmed V and J ends, which lost 5 bases and 2 bases, there was a span of 9 bases. This CDR3 region has 14 residues. Germline CDR1 MDHEN, CDR2 SYDVKM. CDR3 in amino acids: CASSRRATNEKLFF. The CDR3 nucleotides are TGTGCCAGCAGTCGGAGAGCCACTAATGAAAAACTGTTTTTT.

This sequence joins TRBV24-1 and TRBJ2-6, with TRBD1 as a possible D gene (5 bases). The CDR3 runs 16 residues. V lost 5 bases, J lost 0 bases, and 10 bases lay in between. Germline assignment: CDR1 KGHDR and CDR2 SFDVKD. CDR3 coding DNA: TGTGCCACCAGTGCCGTGACAGTCTCTGGGGCCAACGTCCTGACTTTC. Its translation: CATSAVTVSGANVLTF.

The chain is built from TRBV7-3 and TRBJ1-6, with D possibly matching TRBD1 (6 bases). Trimming cost V 5 bases and J 7 bases, with 12 bases left between them. Germline loops: CDR1 SGHTA, CDR2 FQGTGA. The CDR3 has 14 residues. The CDR3 is CASSNDRTNSPLHF. The DNA for the CDR3 is TGTGCCAGCAGCAATGACAGGACCAATTCACCCCTCCACTTT.

The V gene is TRBV7-8, the J gene TRBJ2-7; D gene ambiguous. The germline CDR1 and CDR2 sequences are SGHVS and FQNEAQ. The CDR3 contains 15 residues. V was pared by 0 bases and J by 5 bases, with 14 bases between. Here the CDR3 DNA reads TGTGCCAGCAGCTTAGCGAGGATCCCGATGGACGAGCAGTACTTC. Translation gives CASSLARIPMDEQYF.

This sequence joins TRBV27 and TRBJ2-7; a weak D match, TRBD1 (6 bases). V lost 5 bases to trimming and J lost 3 bases, with 14 bases between them. The CDR3 sequence is 14 residues long. CDR1 is MNHEY, CDR2 SMNVEV, per germline (reference sequence). The CDR3 sequence is CASSIGTHIYEQYF. CDR3 nucleotides: TGTGCCAGCAGTATCGGGACACATATCTACGAGCAGTACTTC.

The chain joins TRBV15 to TRBJ1-1; D gene unclear. Germline values: CDR1 LNHNV, CDR2 YYDKDF (reference sequence). The germline V and J ends were trimmed by 0 bases and 0 bases, with 17 bases remaining between them. The CDR3 spans 18 residues. As DNA, the CDR3 is TGTGCCACCAGCAGAGATCCAGGCAGGAACTTAATGAACACTGAAGCTTTCTTT. Residues: CATSRDPGRNLMNTEAFF.